The entry that follows covers one TCR beta chain sequence. Its antigen is not known. Time point denoted: week 47, end of study. Every vaccination contained 300 ug of the mutant IDH1 20-mer peptide and was paired with topical imiquimod. The data were obtained in a study of a mutant IDH1 vaccine in newly diagnosed glioma. The data were produced by immunoSEQ multiplex PCR, yet TCRdb's version contains in-frame clones alone and is incomplete. The table lists about 94,000 clones, roughly 86% of them singletons. The source was PBMCs, collected from a glioma patient whose treatment included an IDH1 peptide vaccine. This TCR was sampled from a woman aged 50 to 60 with glioma.

CDR3: CAISESASLNTEAFF. The DNA for the CDR3 is TGTGCCATCAGTGAGTCTGCCAGCTTGAACACTGAAGCTTTCTTT. This sequence joins TRBV10-3 and TRBJ1-1; D is ambiguous. The CDR3 contains 15 residues. With 0 bases removed from V and 0 bases from J, the gap between germline ends came to 8 bases. Germline CDR1 reads ENHRY; CDR2 reads SYGVKD.